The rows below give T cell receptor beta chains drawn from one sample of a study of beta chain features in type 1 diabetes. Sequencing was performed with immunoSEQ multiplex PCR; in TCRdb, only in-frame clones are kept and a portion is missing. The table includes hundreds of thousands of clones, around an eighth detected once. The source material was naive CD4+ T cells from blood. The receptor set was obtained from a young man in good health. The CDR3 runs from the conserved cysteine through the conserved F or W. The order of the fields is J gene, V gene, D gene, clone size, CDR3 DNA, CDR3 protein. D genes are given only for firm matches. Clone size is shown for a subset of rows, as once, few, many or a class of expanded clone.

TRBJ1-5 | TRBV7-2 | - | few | TGTGCCAGCAGCCAAGAACTTTTGATGAGCAATCAGCCCCAGCATTTT | CASSQELLMSNQPQHF
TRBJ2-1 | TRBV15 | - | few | TGTGCCACCAGCAGGGACGTAGGGGTGGGCAATGAGCAGTTCTTC | CATSRDVGVGNEQFF
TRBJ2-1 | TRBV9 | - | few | TGTGCCAGCAGTCGACGGGACTCCTACAATGAGCAGTTCTTC | CASSRRDSYNEQFF
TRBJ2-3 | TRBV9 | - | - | TGTGCCAGCAGCCTAACGAGCCTAGCTCGGGGTTCTTTAGATACGCAGTATTTT | CASSLTSLARGSLDTQYF
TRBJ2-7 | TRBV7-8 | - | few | TGTGCCAGCAGCTGGGAGACGATTAGGTCGTACTCCTACGAGCAGTACTTC | CASSWETIRSYSYEQYF
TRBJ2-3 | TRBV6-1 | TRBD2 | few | TGTGCCAGCAGTGTCCTAGCGGGAGACCCAGATACGCAGTATTTT | CASSVLAGDPDTQYF
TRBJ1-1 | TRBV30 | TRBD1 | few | TGTGCCTGGAGTGTTCCCAGGGGGCGAGGGTTGGGAGCTTTCTTT | CAWSVPRGRGLGAFF
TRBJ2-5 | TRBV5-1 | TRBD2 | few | TGCGCCAGCAGCTTGGGCGGGAGTACAGAGACCCAGTACTTC | CASSLGGSTETQYF
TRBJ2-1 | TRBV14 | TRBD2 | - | TGTGCCAGCAGCCAGGGACTAGCGTCATACAATGAGCAGTTCTTC | CASSQGLASYNEQFF
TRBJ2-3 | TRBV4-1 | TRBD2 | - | TGCGCCAGCAGCCAAGAGGTCGGGAGGCCAGATACGCAGTATTTT | CASSQEVGRPDTQYF
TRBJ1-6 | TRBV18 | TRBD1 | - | TGTGCCAGCTCACCAGCGGGACAGTATAATTCACCCCTCCACTTT | CASSPAGQYNSPLHF
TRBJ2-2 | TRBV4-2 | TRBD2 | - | TGTGCCAGCAGCCACCCTAGCGGGGGGGGAAACACCGGGGAGCTGTTTTTT | CASSHPSGGGNTGELFF
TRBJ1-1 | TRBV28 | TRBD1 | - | TGTGCCAGCAGCTCTGTACAGGGGGCTCCGGCTGAAGCTTTCTTT | CASSSVQGAPAEAFF
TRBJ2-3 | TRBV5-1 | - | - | TGCGCCAGCAGCTTGTCTGGGCCCCTGTTGACAGATACGCAGTATTTT | CASSLSGPLLTDTQYF
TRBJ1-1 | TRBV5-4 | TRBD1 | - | TGTGCCAGCAGCCCTGGGACAGGGAACACTGAAGCTTTCTTT | CASSPGTGNTEAFF
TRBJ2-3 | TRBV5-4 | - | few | TGTGCCAGCAGCTTGGCAGGGGCAGATACGCAGTATTTT | CASSLAGADTQYF
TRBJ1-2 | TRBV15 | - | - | TGTGCCACCAGCAGAGTAGCGCCAACCTCGGGATATGGCTACACCTTC | CATSRVAPTSGYGYTF
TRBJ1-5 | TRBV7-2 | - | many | TGTGCCAGCAGTCAACAGGGTAATCAGCCCCAGCATTTT | CASSQQGNQPQHF
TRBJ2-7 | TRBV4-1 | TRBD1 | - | TGCGCCAGCAGCCGGGACAGACGCTACGAGCAGTACTTC | CASSRDRRYEQYF
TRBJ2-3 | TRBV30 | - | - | TGTGCCGGGAACGCAAAGAGCGCAGATACGCAGTATTTT | CAGNAKSADTQYF
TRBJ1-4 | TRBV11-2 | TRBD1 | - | TGTGCCAGCACCCCCGCCCCAGACAGGGGAAATGAAAAACTGTTTTTT | CASTPAPDRGNEKLFF
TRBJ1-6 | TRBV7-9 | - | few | TGTGCCAGCAGCTTAGAGACAGGCGGTTCACCCCTCCACTTT | CASSLETGGSPLHF